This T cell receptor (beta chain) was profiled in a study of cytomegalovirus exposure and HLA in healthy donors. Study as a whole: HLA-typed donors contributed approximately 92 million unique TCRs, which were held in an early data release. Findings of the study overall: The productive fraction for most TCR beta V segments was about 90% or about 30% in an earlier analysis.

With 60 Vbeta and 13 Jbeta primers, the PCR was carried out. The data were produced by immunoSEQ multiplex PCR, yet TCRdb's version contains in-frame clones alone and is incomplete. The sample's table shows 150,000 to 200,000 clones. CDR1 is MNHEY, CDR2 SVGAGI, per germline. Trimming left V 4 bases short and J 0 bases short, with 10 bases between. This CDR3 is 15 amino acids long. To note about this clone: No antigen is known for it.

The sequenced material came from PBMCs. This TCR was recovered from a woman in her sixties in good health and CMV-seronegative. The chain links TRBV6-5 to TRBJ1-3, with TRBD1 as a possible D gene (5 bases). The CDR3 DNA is TGTGCCAGCAGTTCAGGGCAGACCTCTGGAAACACCATATATTTT. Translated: CASSSGQTSGNTIYF.